This T cell receptor beta chain originates from a study of blood T cell repertoires in COVID-19. Looking at the study overall: Donors in the United States, Italy and Spain gave samples during acute or convalescent COVID-19. Nucleic acid was either cDNA or gDNA, and it came from T cells, B-cell-depleted T cells, or PBMCs.

TCRdb keeps only in-frame clones here, not all; method: immunoSEQ multiplex PCR. The repertoire holds approximately 230,000 clones, with about 90% as singletons. The V and J ends lost 8 bases and 5 bases respectively, with 15 bases between them. This CDR3 is 13 amino acids long. The germline CDR1 and CDR2 sequences are MDHEN and SYDVKM. Sequencing was carried out using peripheral blood. The receptor was derived from a man aged 80 or over with acute or convalescent COVID-19. This chain links TRBV28 with TRBJ2-5, with D perhaps TRBD1 (5 bases). The CDR3 coding sequence is TGTGCCAGCTACGACAGTATCAGGGAGACCCAGTACTTC. It translates to CASYDSIRETQYF.